Listed below are T cell receptor beta chains from one sample, sequenced in a study of blood T cell repertoires in COVID-19. The repertoire was sequenced with immunoSEQ multiplex PCR; TCRdb's copy has only in-frame clones and lacks some. The repertoire holds 200,000 to 300,000 clones, around four fifths seen once, with around 4% in the top ten. The sample consisted of peripheral blood. Receptors were obtained from a man aged 55-75 years with acute or convalescent COVID-19. Both conserved end residues are part of each CDR3. A D gene is named only where the DNA matches it firmly. Not all rows give a size; the values are once, few, many and, for expanded clones, a class.

J: TRBJ2-7; size: .; D: .; V: TRBV24-1; CDR3: CATTLEQYF; DNA: TGTGCCACCACCCTCGAGCAGTACTTC
J: TRBJ2-7; size: .; D: TRBD2; V: TRBV28; CDR3: CASLGTSGSYEQYF; DNA: TGTGCCAGCCTTGGGACTAGCGGGAGTTACGAGCAGTACTTC
J: TRBJ2-7; size: .; D: TRBD1; V: TRBV5-4; CDR3: CASSLGPDRDHEQYF; DNA: TGTGCCAGCAGCTTGGGGCCCGACAGGGACCACGAGCAGTACTTC
J: TRBJ2-1; size: .; D: .; V: TRBV3-1/TRBV3-2; CDR3: CASSQVFSSYNEQFF; DNA: TGTGCCAGCAGCCAAGTTTTTAGCTCCTACAATGAGCAGTTCTTC
J: TRBJ2-1; size: .; D: TRBD2; V: TRBV9; CDR3: CASRGAGGSNEQFF; DNA: TGTGCCAGCAGAGGAGCGGGGGGCTCAAATGAGCAGTTCTTC
J: TRBJ2-1; size: few; D: TRBD2; V: TRBV3-1/TRBV3-2; CDR3: CASSQGGLAGVTEQFF; DNA: TGTGCCAGCAGCCAAGGAGGATTAGCGGGAGTTACTGAGCAGTTCTTC
J: TRBJ1-2; size: .; D: TRBD1; V: TRBV28; CDR3: CASKGQGFYGYTF; DNA: TGTGCCAGCAAGGGACAGGGGTTCTATGGCTACACCTTC
J: TRBJ2-2; size: .; D: TRBD2; V: TRBV13; CDR3: CASSLGGTSGTGELFF; DNA: TGTGCCAGCAGCTTAGGGGGGACTAGCGGGACCGGGGAGCTGTTTTTT
J: TRBJ2-7; size: .; D: TRBD1; V: TRBV6-5; CDR3: CASSYGTGAYEQYF; DNA: TGTGCCAGCAGTTACGGGACAGGTGCCTACGAGCAGTACTTC
J: TRBJ2-5; size: .; D: .; V: TRBV5-4; CDR3: CASSFTGETQYF; DNA: TGTGCCAGCAGCTTCACCGGAGAGACCCAGTACTTC
J: TRBJ2-5; size: .; D: TRBD2; V: TRBV5-4; CDR3: CASSLTSGETQYF; DNA: TGTGCCAGCAGCTTGACTAGCGGAGAGACCCAGTACTTC
J: TRBJ1-2; size: few; D: .; V: TRBV18; CDR3: CASSPPGHEGYTF; DNA: TGTGCCAGCTCACCACCGGGCCATGAGGGCTACACCTTC
J: TRBJ2-4; size: .; D: TRBD2; V: TRBV4-2; CDR3: CASSQDAVAGGRLAKNIQYF; DNA: TGTGCCAGCAGCCAAGATGCGGTAGCGGGAGGGCGGTTAGCCAAAAACATTCAGTACTTC
J: TRBJ2-7; size: .; D: TRBD2; V: TRBV7-9; CDR3: CAGGGTSGTYEQYF; DNA: TGTGCCGGAGGGGGGACTAGCGGGACCTACGAGCAGTACTTC
J: TRBJ2-1; size: .; D: TRBD2; V: TRBV7-2; CDR3: CASSLVFGGRNEQFF; DNA: TGTGCCAGCAGCTTAGTTTTCGGGGGGAGGAATGAGCAGTTCTTC
J: TRBJ1-5; size: .; D: TRBD1; V: TRBV18; CDR3: CASSPEGAYQPQHF; DNA: TGTGCCAGCTCACCGGAGGGGGCTTACCAGCCCCAGCATTTT
J: TRBJ1-1; size: .; D: .; V: TRBV12-3/TRBV12-4; CDR3: CASSIGGGTEAFF; DNA: TGTGCCAGCTCAATAGGGGGGGGGACTGAAGCTTTCTTT
J: TRBJ2-7; size: .; D: .; V: TRBV7-9; CDR3: CASSLNRDPVGHEQYF; DNA: TGTGCCAGCAGCTTAAACAGGGACCCAGTTGGCCACGAGCAGTACTTC
J: TRBJ1-2; size: .; D: .; V: TRBV6-1; CDR3: CASSDGNPYGYTF; DNA: TGTGCCAGCAGTGACGGTAACCCCTATGGCTACACCTTC
J: TRBJ2-5; size: .; D: .; V: TRBV6-5; CDR3: CASSYTGDFQETQYF; DNA: TGTGCCAGCAGTTACACAGGGGACTTCCAAGAGACCCAGTACTTC
J: TRBJ2-2; size: once; D: .; V: TRBV3-1/TRBV3-2; CDR3: CASSQGASNTGELFF; DNA: TGTGCCAGCAGCCAAGGGGCTTCGAACACCGGGGAGCTGTTTTTT
J: TRBJ2-2; size: .; D: TRBD1; V: TRBV7-8; CDR3: CASSLGQGWVGELFF; DNA: TGTGCCAGCAGCTTAGGACAGGGGTGGGTCGGGGAGCTGTTTTTT
J: TRBJ1-2; size: .; D: .; V: TRBV25-1; CDR3: CASSGGRNYGYTF; DNA: TGTGCCAGCAGTGGGGGGAGGAACTATGGCTACACCTTC
J: TRBJ1-1; size: .; D: TRBD1; V: TRBV6-5; CDR3: CASTAWTGRSTEAFF; DNA: TGTGCCAGCACCGCCTGGACAGGGAGGAGCACTGAAGCTTTCTTT
J: TRBJ2-5; size: many; D: .; V: TRBV29-1; CDR3: CSVGTGGVFQETQYF; DNA: TGCAGCGTTGGTACAGGGGGGGTCTTTCAAGAGACCCAGTACTTC
J: TRBJ1-1; size: .; D: TRBD1; V: TRBV18; CDR3: CASSPRGTGVTEAFF; DNA: TGTGCCAGCTCACCACGCGGGACAGGGGTCACTGAAGCTTTCTTT
J: TRBJ1-3; size: .; D: TRBD1; V: TRBV12-3/TRBV12-4; CDR3: CASSLAQGAALYF; DNA: TGTGCCAGCAGTTTAGCGCAGGGGGCAGCTTTATATTTT
J: TRBJ2-7; size: .; D: .; V: TRBV5-1; CDR3: CASSWAPGSYEQYF; DNA: TGCGCCAGCAGCTGGGCGCCAGGCTCCTACGAGCAGTACTTC
J: TRBJ2-2; size: .; D: .; V: TRBV11-2; CDR3: CASSFRDSGPGELFF; DNA: TGTGCCAGCAGCTTCCGGGACTCCGGGCCAGGGGAGCTGTTTTTT
J: TRBJ2-5; size: .; D: TRBD2; V: TRBV14; CDR3: CASSHGLVPGETQYF; DNA: TGTGCCAGCAGCCACGGACTAGTCCCTGGGGAGACCCAGTACTTC
J: TRBJ2-3; size: .; D: TRBD2; V: TRBV4-2; CDR3: CASSRTSGSPDTQYF; DNA: TGTGCCAGCAGCCGGACTAGCGGGAGCCCAGATACGCAGTATTTT
J: TRBJ1-4; size: .; D: TRBD1; V: TRBV28; CDR3: CASSRRTGTNEKLFF; DNA: TGTGCCAGCAGCCGCCGGACAGGGACTAATGAAAAACTGTTTTTT
J: TRBJ1-6; size: .; D: .; V: TRBV7-9; CDR3: CASSFGTLYNSPLHF; DNA: TGTGCCAGCAGCTTCGGGACATTATATAATTCACCCCTCCACTTT
J: TRBJ1-5; size: .; D: .; V: TRBV7-9; CDR3: CASSLGSGNQPQHF; DNA: TGTGCCAGCAGCTTAGGCAGCGGCAATCAGCCCCAGCATTTT
J: TRBJ2-3; size: .; D: TRBD1; V: TRBV2; CDR3: CASCWADRGSQYF; DNA: TGTGCCAGCTGTTGGGCGGACAGGGGAAGCCAGTATTTT
J: TRBJ1-5; size: .; D: TRBD1; V: TRBV4-2; CDR3: CASSPRRDRSNQPQHF; DNA: TGTGCCAGCAGCCCCCGGCGGGACAGGAGCAATCAGCCCCAGCATTTT
J: TRBJ1-5; size: .; D: TRBD1; V: TRBV18; CDR3: CASSPGQGRVQPQHF; DNA: TGTGCCAGCTCACCTGGACAGGGAAGGGTTCAGCCCCAGCATTTT
J: TRBJ1-1; size: .; D: TRBD1; V: TRBV29-1; CDR3: CSARTGGLNEAFF; DNA: TGCAGCGCCCGGACAGGGGGACTAAATGAAGCTTTCTTT
J: TRBJ1-2; size: .; D: TRBD1; V: TRBV15; CDR3: CATSREGTGGLFGYTF; DNA: TGTGCCACCAGCAGAGAAGGGACAGGGGGGTTATTTGGCTACACCTTC
J: TRBJ1-1; size: .; D: .; V: TRBV11-2; CDR3: CASSYRASGTEAFF; DNA: TGTGCCAGCAGCTATAGGGCGTCGGGGACTGAAGCTTTCTTT
J: TRBJ2-7; size: .; D: TRBD1; V: TRBV2; CDR3: CASSPLGTGSYEQYF; DNA: TGTGCCAGCAGCCCCCTCGGGACAGGGTCCTACGAGCAGTACTTC
J: TRBJ2-5; size: .; D: TRBD2; V: TRBV3-1/TRBV3-2; CDR3: CASSQDRASGQETQYF; DNA: TGTGCCAGCAGCCAAGATAGGGCTAGCGGCCAAGAGACCCAGTACTTC
J: TRBJ2-5; size: once; D: .; V: TRBV30; CDR3: CAWSPPSEGLRETQYF; DNA: TGTGCCTGGAGTCCACCTTCGGAGGGGCTCCGAGAGACCCAGTACTTC
J: TRBJ2-7; size: .; D: .; V: TRBV27; CDR3: CASSFGGAAYEQYF; DNA: TGTGCCAGCAGTTTTGGCGGGGCCGCCTACGAGCAGTACTTC
J: TRBJ2-5; size: .; D: .; V: TRBV19; CDR3: CASSIGGTKYF; DNA: TGTGCCAGTAGTATAGGAGGTACCAAGTACTTC
J: TRBJ2-7; size: many; D: .; V: TRBV27; CDR3: CASSLTSRSYEQYF; DNA: TGTGCCAGCAGTTTAACCAGTCGCTCCTACGAGCAGTACTTC
J: TRBJ2-3; size: .; D: TRBD2; V: TRBV2; CDR3: CASCGRDKGTDTQYF; DNA: TGTGCCAGCTGCGGGAGAGATAAAGGCACAGATACGCAGTATTTT